These 26 T cell receptor beta chains were sequenced from one sample in a study of blood T cells in healthy people across ages (dated by TCRdb to about 2015). Preparation of the library involved 5' RACE. The sample was run on an Illumina HiSeq 2500. A second PCR of about 6 to 12 cycles was run with a J-beta primer mix and a sample-barcoded 5' primer. Using fastp at Q25 and MiXCR, TCRdb reprocessed the public reads and kept productive beta chains. Rows are unified per CDR3 protein, each entry keeping the most common DNA and genes. For this sample there are about 1.7 million distinct CDR3 sequences; roughly 27% appear just once. The ten most abundant clones make up roughly 8% of the sample. Sequenced input: blood. Every receptor here comes from a woman aged 25 to 39 in good health.

V gene TRBV7-9 combines with J gene TRBJ1-1; D gene ambiguous. The length of the CDR3 is 13 residues. The V end was cut by 3 bases, the J end by 7 bases, with 12 bases between. Germline values: CDR1 SEHNR, CDR2 FQNEAQ (reference sequence). CDR3 nucleotides: TGTGCCAGCAGCTTTCCTACAGAGCTTGAAGCTTTCTTT. It specifies CASSFPTELEAFF.

V gene TRBV5-6 combines with J gene TRBJ2-7, with a weak D call TRBD2 (7 bases). Trimming shortened V by 8 bases and J by 7 bases, and 16 bases separated the two germline ends. The germline CDR1 and CDR2 sequences are SGHDT and YYEEEE. The CDR3 is 12 amino acids. The CDR3 spells CARGGGVMEQYF. CDR3 bases: TGTGCCAGAGGGGGGGGGGTAATGGAGCAGTACTTC.

This chain links TRBV29-1 with TRBJ1-1; TRBD1 is a possible D gene (5 bases). From germline, CDR1 is SQVTM and CDR2 ANQGSEA. The CDR3 has 13 amino acids. Trimming removed 8 bases at V and 1 base at J, with 14 bases between. CDR3 coding DNA: TGCAGCCACTCGGGACGAAAGAACACTGAAGCTTTCTTT. Amino acids: CSHSGRKNTEAFF.

This clonotype has just a few counts. The CDR3: CASSGRNLYGYTF. The CDR3, as DNA: TGTGCCAGCAGTGGACGGAACCTTTATGGCTACACCTTC. The chain joins TRBV12-3 or TRBV12-4 to TRBJ1-2; D is unclear. The germline V and J ends were trimmed by 5 bases and 5 bases, with 12 bases remaining between them. The CDR3 extends over 13 amino acids.

The chain recombines TRBV2 with TRBJ2-7; 7 positions agree with TRBD2. V lost 0 bases and J lost 11; bases outside the gene matches: 7. CDR1 is SNHLY, CDR2 FYNNEI, per germline. This CDR3 has 13 residues. This CDR3 reads CASSEALREAEYF. The CDR3 region has the DNA TGTGCCAGCAGTGAAGCGCTTCGGGAGGCGGAGTACTTC.

This clonotype was counted between two and nine times. J is TRBJ2-4 and V is TRBV10-3, with D possibly being TRBD1 (5 bases). Germline values: CDR1 ENHRY, CDR2 SYGVKD. The CDR3 sequence is 12 residues long. V gave up 7 bases and J gave up 6 bases, with 10 bases separating them. This CDR3 reads CAIKGSGNIQYF. CDR3 DNA sequence: TGTGCCATCAAGGGGTCAGGAAACATTCAGTACTTC.

This clonotype turned up a few times. This chain uses TRBV20-1 with TRBJ2-7; D ambiguous. Germline V gives CDR1 DFQATT, CDR2 SNEGSKA (reference sequence). The V end was cut by 3 bases, the J end by 1 base, with 13 bases between. The CDR3 is 14 amino acids. The CDR3 bases are TGCAGTGCTAGGGCTGGGGTGTCTTCCTACGAGCAGTACTTC. This translates into CSARAGVSSYEQYF.

This clonotype has a handful of counts. The rearrangement uses TRBV2 and TRBJ2-4; TRBD1 matches 8 bases. The CDR3 spans 11 residues. Germline V gene lookup returns CDR1 SNHLY and CDR2 FYNNEI. The DNA for the CDR3 is TGTTCAAGCGGACAGGGAAACATTCAGTACTTC. Protein sequence: CSSGQGNIQYF.

The chain joins TRBV7-2 to TRBJ1-2; D unresolved. V lost 1 base to trimming and J lost 0 bases, with 9 bases between them. The germline V gene encodes CDR1 SGHTA and CDR2 FQGNSA. The CDR3 is 15 amino acids. CDR3 protein: CASSLVGDTNYGYTF. In nucleotides, the CDR3 is TGTGCCAGCAGCTTAGTTGGCGATACTAACTATGGCTACACCTTC.

This clonotype was observed a handful of times. This chain joins TRBV20-1 and TRBJ1-4; D is unclear. Deletions cut 4 bases from V and 8 bases from J, with 11 bases between. CDR1 and CDR2 (germline): DFQATT, SNEGSKA (reference sequence). The CDR3 runs 12 residues. CDR3 loop: CSANYLSEKLFF. The CDR3 nucleotides are TGCAGTGCTAATTACTTATCCGAAAAACTGTTTTTT.

This clonotype has at least ten counts. This sequence joins TRBV20-1 and TRBJ2-7, with TRBD2 identical over 7 bases. There are 13 residues in the CDR3. The trim removed 4 bases at V and 4 bases at J, leaving 7 bases unmatched. Per germline, CDR1 DFQATT and CDR2 SNEGSKA (reference sequence). The CDR3 sequence is CSATSGAVYEQYF. The DNA of the CDR3 is TGCAGTGCTACCAGCGGGGCCGTTTACGAGCAGTACTTC.

The chain carries TRBV6-5 and TRBJ2-2; D remains ambiguous. This CDR3 has 17 amino acids. Germline values: CDR1 MNHEY, CDR2 SVGAGI. V lost 0 bases to trimming and J lost 0 bases, with 11 bases between them. CDR3 bases: TGTGCCAGCAGTTACTCTCTCTACCCTGCGAACACCGGGGAGCTGTTTTTT. It encodes CASSYSLYPANTGELFF.

This clonotype was picked up one time. The chain employs TRBV12-3 or TRBV12-4 and TRBJ1-1, with a weak D call TRBD1 (5 bases). Trimming left V 7 bases short and J 10 bases short, with 16 bases between. The CDR3 is made up of 12 amino acids. The DNA of the CDR3 is TGTGCCAGCATCCCGGCCCGGGGCCCAGCTTTCTTT. Its translation is CASIPARGPAFF.

The CDR3 region has the DNA TGTGCCAGCGGGGCGGATTGGGGTGAAGCTTTCTTT. It specifies CASGADWGEAFF. The J gene is TRBJ1-1, the V gene TRBV12-3 or TRBV12-4, with D tentatively TRBD1 (5 bases). The CDR3 extends over 12 amino acids. Trimming removed 8 bases from V and 7 bases from J, with 14 bases in between.

This clonotype was seen ten or more times. The chain carries TRBV20-1 and TRBJ1-2; 10 bases line up with TRBD1. CDR3 length equals 16 residues. The germline V gene encodes CDR1 DFQATT and CDR2 SNEGSKA (reference sequence). The V gene end was trimmed by 4 bases and the J gene end by 7 bases; junction bases not matched to a gene: 15. The CDR3 loop reads CSATVGTGEVQGGYTF. CDR3 bases: TGCAGTGCTACCGTTGGGACAGGGGAAGTACAAGGTGGCTACACCTTC.

V and J are TRBV20-1 and TRBJ2-2; 9 nucleotides line up with TRBD2. CDR1 and CDR2 from the germline V gene are DFQATT and SNEGSKA (reference sequence). The CDR3 spans 16 residues. Germline trimming cut 3 bases from V and 2 bases from J; bases unmatched to any gene: 7. For the CDR3, the DNA is TGCAGTGCTAGGGCAGGACTAGCGTCAAACACCGGGGAGCTGTTTTTT. Translating it yields CSARAGLASNTGELFF.

This chain connects TRBV29-1 to TRBJ1-2; TRBD1 agrees at 8 bases. Germline V gene data show CDR1 as SQVTM and CDR2 as ANQGSEA. V lost 3 bases, J lost 8 bases, and 8 bases stayed unmatched. The length of the CDR3 is 13 residues. CDR3 DNA sequence: TGCAGCGTTGACGCAGGGGGCGCGTTAGGCTACACCTTC. It specifies CSVDAGGALGYTF.

This clonotype was counted ten times or more. This chain connects TRBV4-1 to TRBJ2-1; weak D call: TRBD2 (5 bases). The germline gives CDR1 MGHRA, CDR2 YSYEKL. V dropped 0 bases and J dropped 7 bases, with 7 bases sitting between them. The CDR3 consists of 13 residues. CDR3: CASSQDSGNEQFF. CDR3 in DNA: TGCGCCAGCAGCCAAGATTCGGGAAATGAGCAGTTCTTC.

This clonotype turned up a few times. The chain is built from TRBV12-3 or TRBV12-4 and TRBJ2-3; possibly TRBD1 or TRBD2 for D (6 bases each). V was clipped by 2 bases and J by 5 bases, with 11 bases between them. The CDR3 contains 14 residues. The CDR3 nucleotides are TGTGCCAGCAGTTTATCAGAGGGGGGAGATACGCAGTATTTT. Its translation is CASSLSEGGDTQYF.

In this sample, this clonotype turned up a few times. The chain is built from TRBV7-9 and TRBJ1-2; D unresolved. V was clipped by 1 base and J by 4 bases, with 10 bases between them. Germline CDR1 is SEHNR and CDR2 is FQNEAQ (reference sequence). This CDR3 spans 14 amino acids. The CDR3 DNA reads TGTGCCAGCAGCTTAGACCTGGATTCCTATGGCTACACCTTC. It codes for CASSLDLDSYGYTF. The full variable domain, with the rest looked up from reference TRBV7-9 and TRBJ1-2, is DTGVSQNPRHKITKRGQNVTFRCDPISEHNRLYWYRQTLGQGPEFLTYFQNEAQLEKSRLLSDRFSAERPKGSFSTLEIQRTEQGDSAMYLCASSLDLDSYGYTFGSGTRLTVV.

The chain links TRBV6-5 to TRBJ1-2; tentatively, D is TRBD1 (5 bases). The CDR3 spans 14 residues. Germline loops: CDR1 MNHEY, CDR2 SVGAGI. The V gene lost 5 bases and the J gene lost 4 bases, with 14 bases spanning the gap. CDR3 region: CASSASGFGYGYTF. DNA of the CDR3: TGTGCCAGCAGTGCTTCAGGGTTCGGCTATGGCTACACCTTC.

V and J are TRBV28 and TRBJ1-5; TRBD1 matches at 7 bases. The CDR3 runs 16 residues. Germline V CDR1 and CDR2: MDHEN, SYDVKM. The J segment lost 3 bases and the V segment lost 6 bases, leaving 11 bases of the junction unmatched. CDR3 nucleotide sequence: TGTGCCAGCAGCAGAGACAGGGATATTGACAATCAGCCCCAGCATTTT. It yields the protein CASSRDRDIDNQPQHF.

This clonotype was recorded many times. The chain links TRBV7-9 to TRBJ2-5; maybe TRBD2 (5 bases). The ends were cut back, 5 bases at V and 9 bases at J, with 10 bases in the middle. The CDR3 runs to 11 residues. Germline CDR1 is SEHNR and CDR2 is FQNEAQ (reference sequence). CDR3 nucleotides: TGTGCCAGCAGCCCCCCCGGGGCCCAGTACTTC. Translating gives CASSPPGAQYF.

This clonotype has just a few counts. CDR3 region: CAGWTGAGEQFF. The CDR3, as DNA: TGTGCCGGATGGACGGGGGCGGGGGAACAGTTCTTC. The V gene is TRBV2, the J gene TRBJ2-1; a weak D match, TRBD2 (7 bases). The ends were cut back, 11 bases at V and 13 bases at J, with 21 bases in the middle. The germline V gene has CDR1 SNHLY and CDR2 FYNNEI. The CDR3 covers 12 residues.

This clonotype was detected many times. This chain joins TRBV7-6 and TRBJ2-1; TRBD2 might be the D (7 bases). The CDR3 has 14 residues. V lost 6 bases and J lost 9, with 18 bases in between. Germline V gene sequence: CDR1 SGHVS, CDR2 FNYEAQ. Here the CDR3 reads CASSREGGPLEQFF. The DNA of the CDR3 is TGTGCCAGCAGTAGGGAGGGGGGACCCCTTGAGCAGTTCTTC.

This clonotype has more than one count but fewer than ten. The V gene is TRBV28, the J gene TRBJ2-7, with D unclear. V was clipped by 9 bases and J by 3 bases, with 9 bases between them. The CDR3 contains 11 residues. The germline V gene encodes CDR1 MDHEN and CDR2 SYDVKM. The CDR3 region is CAREYGYEQYF. In nucleotides, the CDR3 is TGTGCCAGGGAATACGGCTACGAGCAGTACTTC.